This T cell receptor beta chain was retrieved from a study of shared clonotypes between healthy human individuals. Germline V gene data show CDR1 as MGHRA and CDR2 as YSYEKL. The CDR3 sequence is 15 residues long. With V trimmed by 2 bases and J by 9 bases, 11 bases remained unmatched. Generated by immunoSEQ multiplex PCR, the TCRdb table keeps only in-frame clones and is missing some. Of about 480,000 clones listed, about 80% are singletons. This receptor was identified in a woman in her 40s in good health. Some clones in this sample may be carry-over from other donors' samples. Material: PBMCs. The chain combines TRBV4-1 with TRBJ2-5, with 8 bases matching TRBD2. The CDR3 DNA reads TGCGCCAGCAGCCAACCGGGACTAGGGGGAGGGGCCCAGTACTTC. Its translation: CASSQPGLGGGAQYF.